This TCR beta chain was sequenced in a study of identifying expanded T cells in peripheral blood. Healthy donors had no documented immune events, such as infections, while sampled. The method was immunoSEQ multiplex PCR; TCRdb's version includes in-frame clones alone and lacks a portion of them. The data hold some 70,000 clones, with about nine tenths observed a single time. The table lists this clone with a few counts. V lost 7 bases and J 7 bases, leaving 17 bases between the germline ends. The CDR3 totals 13 residues. Germline V CDR1 and CDR2: GTSNPN, SVGIG (reference sequence). The sequenced material came from blood. This sequence originates from a person aged 18 to 69 in good health. V gene TRBV30 combines with J gene TRBJ1-5, with D maybe TRBD1 (5 bases). Here the CDR3 DNA reads TGTGCCTCTTCCCAGGGAAGAGGGCAGCCCCAGCATTTT. Its protein product is CASSQGRGQPQHF.